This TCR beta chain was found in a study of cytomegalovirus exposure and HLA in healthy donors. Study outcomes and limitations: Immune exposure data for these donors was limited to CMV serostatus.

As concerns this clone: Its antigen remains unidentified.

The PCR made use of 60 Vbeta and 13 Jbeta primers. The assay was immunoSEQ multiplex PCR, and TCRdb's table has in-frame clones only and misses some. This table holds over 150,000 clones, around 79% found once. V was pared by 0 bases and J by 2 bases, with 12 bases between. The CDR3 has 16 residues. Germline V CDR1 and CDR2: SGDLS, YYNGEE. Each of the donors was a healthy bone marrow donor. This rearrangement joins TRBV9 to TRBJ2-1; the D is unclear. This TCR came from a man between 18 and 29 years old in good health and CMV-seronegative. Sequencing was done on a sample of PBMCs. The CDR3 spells CASSVVGQAAYNEQFF. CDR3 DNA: TGTGCCAGCAGCGTAGTTGGGCAGGCCGCCTACAATGAGCAGTTCTTC.